This T cell receptor beta chain derives from a study of blood T cell repertoires in COVID-19. The CDR3 loop spans 12 amino acids. Germline CDR1 is LGHDT and CDR2 is YNNKEL (reference sequence). V was shortened by 2 bases and J by 10 bases, with 9 bases between the two germline ends. Per the original methods: Estimation of nucleated cell counts was performed using reference gene primer amplification. Repertoires were generated with immunoSEQ multiplex PCR, while TCRdb's copy carries only in-frame clones and drops some. Clonal size and the V and J genes are those of that table, whereas D and trimming came from the DNA. The table records over 130,000 clones, about 85% of them present only once.

This chain joins TRBV3-1 (or the pseudogene TRBV3-2) and TRBJ2-1; D uncertain. The sequencing input was peripheral blood. The TCR originated in a human donor with COVID-19, enrolled during active disease. The donor label of this sample is uncertain. This CDR3 reads CASSQSLWEQFF. CDR3 in DNA: TGTGCCAGCAGCCAATCCCTATGGGAGCAGTTCTTC.